Shown below are 10 T cell receptor beta chains from a single sample sequenced in a study of Graves' ophthalmopathy and Graves' hyperthyroidism. Amplification from RNA transcripts yielded the TCR beta CDR3 regions. The workflow started with a first-round RT-PCR run with HTBI primers and then moved on to a second-round multiplex PCR. Via MiXCR, TCRdb re-called the multiplex PCR reads, giving one row per CDR3 protein. The data show 300,000 to 500,000 distinct CDR3 sequences, 15% to 17% seen once. Source material: peripheral blood. The receptors derive from a woman under 30 with stable Graves' hyperthyroidism.

This clonotype was seen at least ten times. Compared with germline, one end of the junction differs, possibly owing to a read error. The gene calls are TRBV7-7 and TRBJ2-5; D uncertain. There are 13 residues in the CDR3. Germline V CDR1 and CDR2: SSHAT, FNYEAQ (reference sequence). The CDR3 here is CASSSRSRETQYF. The DNA for the CDR3 is TGTGCTAGCAGCTCCCGTTCTAGGGAGACCCAGTACTTC.

This chain uses TRBV18 with TRBJ1-1; possible D gene TRBD1, 5 bases. Germline V gene sequence: CDR1 KGHSH, CDR2 LQKENI. CDR3 length: 16 amino acids. Trimming shortened V by 9 bases and J by 0 bases, and 20 bases separated the two germline ends. The CDR3 DNA reads TGTGCCAGTAGTATCGGACATGGTCTTTTGAACACTGAAGCTTTCTTT. This translates into CASSIGHGLLNTEAFF.

As concerns this clonotype: One end of the junction is discordant with germline, which a read error may explain. The J gene is TRBJ1-3, the V gene TRBV6-2 or TRBV6-3; unclear D gene. The CDR3 is made up of 16 amino acids. Looked up from germline, CDR1 is MNHEY and CDR2 is SVGEGT. This CDR3 is CASKEAGRISGNTIYF. The CDR3 nucleotides are TGTGCCAGCAAGGAGGCCGGAAGGATCTCTGGAAACACTATATATTTT.

This chain links TRBV4-2 with TRBJ2-7; D possibly corresponds to TRBD2 (5 bases). Trimming cost V 1 base and J 7 bases, with 11 bases left between them. Germline assignment: CDR1 LGHNA and CDR2 YNFKEQ. The CDR3 spans 13 residues. CDR3 nucleotides: TGTGCCAGCAGCCAAGCGCTAGCCGGGGAGCAGTACTTC. Protein: CASSQALAGEQYF.

This clonotype was recorded a few times. V is TRBV10-3 and J is TRBJ1-2; D ambiguous. CDR1 and CDR2 (germline): ENHRY, SYGVKD. The CDR3 loop spans 14 amino acids. The V and J ends lost 4 bases and 3 bases respectively, with 12 bases between them. The CDR3: CAISASDDYYGYTF. The CDR3 coding sequence is TGTGCCATCAGTGCGTCGGATGATTACTATGGCTACACCTTC.

In its sample, this clonotype was seen many times. This chain links TRBV27 with TRBJ2-5; 7 bases are a match to TRBD1. The CDR3 has 13 amino acids. Trimming cost V 1 base and J 4 bases; bases outside gene matches: 0. Germline V lookup: CDR1 MNHEY, CDR2 SMNVEV (reference sequence). Here the CDR3 reads CASSLWDRETQYF. For the CDR3, the DNA is TGTGCCAGCAGTTTATGGGACAGAGAGACCCAGTACTTC.

This clonotype was seen repeatedly, ten times or more. The rearrangement uses TRBV29-1 and TRBJ1-1; D is unclear. Germline loops: CDR1 SQVTM, CDR2 ANQGSEA. CDR3 length: 12 amino acids. V dropped 4 bases and J dropped 10 bases, with 16 bases sitting between them. The CDR3 nucleotides are TGCAGCGTTGCCTCAGGCCCTCAGACAGCTTTCTTT. Protein product: CSVASGPQTAFF.

In this sample, this clonotype turned up a few times. In DNA, the CDR3 is TGTGCCAGCAGTTTAGACAGGCCCGGGAGACAGCCCCAGCATTTT. This gives the protein CASSLDRPGRQPQHF. The rearrangement uses TRBV12-3 or TRBV12-4 and TRBJ1-5; tentatively, D is TRBD1 (5 bases). The CDR3 spans 15 residues. V gave up 1 base and J gave up 7 bases, with 14 bases separating them.

This clonotype was seen ten or more times. The V call is TRBV12-5, the J call TRBJ2-7, with a possible D match to TRBD1 (5 bases). The CDR3 length is 14 residues. Germline V gives CDR1 LGHNT, CDR2 FRNRAP. Trimming stripped 0 bases from V and 8 bases from J, with 14 bases between. This CDR3 reads CASGLVWLGAKQYF. DNA of the CDR3: TGTGCTAGTGGTTTGGTCTGGCTTGGGGCTAAGCAGTACTTC.

The chain recombines TRBV19 with TRBJ2-5; D is perhaps TRBD1 or TRBD2 (5 bases each). Between the trimmed V and J ends, which lost 7 bases and 0 bases, there was a span of 15 bases. CDR1 is LNHDA and CDR2 is SQIVND in the germline V gene (reference sequence). This CDR3 contains 15 residues. The CDR3: CASTFSGSYQETQYF. The CDR3 bases are TGTGCCAGTACTTTTTCAGGGAGTTACCAAGAGACCCAGTACTTC.